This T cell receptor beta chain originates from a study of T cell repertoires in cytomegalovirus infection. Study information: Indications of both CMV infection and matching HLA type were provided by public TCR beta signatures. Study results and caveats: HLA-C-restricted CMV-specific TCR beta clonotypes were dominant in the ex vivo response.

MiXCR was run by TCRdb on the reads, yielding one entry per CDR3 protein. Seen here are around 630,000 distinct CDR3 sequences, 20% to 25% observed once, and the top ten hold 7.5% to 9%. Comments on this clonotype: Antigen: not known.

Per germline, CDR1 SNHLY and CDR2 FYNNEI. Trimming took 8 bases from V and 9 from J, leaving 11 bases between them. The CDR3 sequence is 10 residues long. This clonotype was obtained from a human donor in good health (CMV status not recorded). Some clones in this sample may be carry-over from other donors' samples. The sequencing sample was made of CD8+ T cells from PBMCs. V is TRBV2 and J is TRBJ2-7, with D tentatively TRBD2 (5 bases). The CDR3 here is CASDESGQYF. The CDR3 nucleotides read TGTGCCAGCGACGAAAGCGGGCAGTACTTC.